This T cell receptor beta chain was documented in a study of beta chain features in type 1 diabetes. Points from the study as a whole: TCRB CDR3 length was moderately but significantly reduced in all four CD4+ subsets of Type 1 diabetes patients.

In this sample, this clone turned up a few times. Its antigen is unidentified. Expressed TCRB transcripts got sequenced, as all isolated RNA was reverse transcribed. Generated by immunoSEQ multiplex PCR, the TCRdb table keeps only in-frame clones and is missing some. The sample carries 20,000 to 25,000 clones, 68% recorded once. V lost 2 bases to trimming and J lost 0 bases, with 19 bases between them. This CDR3 comprises 19 residues. The germline V gene has CDR1 MGHRA and CDR2 YSYEKL. This chain connects TRBV4-1 to TRBJ2-2; the D gene is possibly TRBD2 (6 bases). Sequenced material: stem cell memory CD4+ T cells from blood. This sequence originates from a woman aged 40 to 55 with type 1 diabetes. CDR3 loop: CASSQFSIVGTANTGELFF. CDR3 nucleotides: TGCGCCAGCAGCCAATTCTCGATAGTGGGGACTGCGAACACCGGGGAGCTGTTTTTT.